Shown below are 29 T cell receptor beta chains from a single sample sequenced in a study of cytomegalovirus exposure and HLA in healthy donors. Researchers ran the PCR with 60 Vbeta and 13 Jbeta primers. Clones were read by immunoSEQ multiplex PCR, and TCRdb kept only the in-frame ones, dropping some. The table shows 100,000 to 150,000 clones, with around 76% occurring only once. Sequenced: PBMCs. The source is a woman aged 50 to 65 in good health and CMV-seronegative.

V usage is TRBV6-5 and J usage is TRBJ1-1, with a possible D match to TRBD1 (5 bases). The CDR3 spans 14 residues. In germline, CDR1 is MNHEY, CDR2 SVGAGI. Trimming took 6 bases from V and 1 from J, leaving 12 bases between them. As DNA, the CDR3 is TGTGCCAGCAGGGGGCAACGTGGGAACACTGAAGCTTTCTTT. Residues: CASRGQRGNTEAFF.

This chain uses TRBV10-3 with TRBJ1-1, with TRBD1 identical over 10 bases. This CDR3 comprises 17 residues. Germline lookup yields CDR1 ENHRY and CDR2 SYGVKD. Trimming cost V 5 bases and J 4 bases; bases outside gene matches: 13. In DNA, the CDR3 is TGTGCCATCAGTAGGATGACAGGGGGCGATTTTGGCACTGAAGCTTTCTTT. Protein sequence: CAISRMTGGDFGTEAFF.

The rearrangement joins TRBV6-5 to TRBJ2-7; 8 bases align to TRBD2. V shed 0 bases and J 2 bases; nucleotides not matched to a gene: 3. CDR1 MNHEY and CDR2 SVGAGI come from the germline V gene. CDR3 size: 15 residues. In DNA, the CDR3 is TGTGCCAGCAGTTACTCTCGCGGGAGGACCTACGAGCAGTACTTC. It specifies CASSYSRGRTYEQYF.

In DNA, the CDR3 is TGTGCCAGTAGTATAGATCACAGGGCCGAGCAGTACGTC. Translation gives CASSIDHRAEQYV. The V and J genes are TRBV19 and TRBJ2-7, with a tentative D call TRBD1 (6 bases). Germline assignment: CDR1 LNHDA and CDR2 SQIVND (reference sequence). The CDR3 is made up of 13 amino acids. Trimming took 0 bases from V and 6 from J, leaving 9 bases between them.

This clone was picked up a small number of times. The genes are TRBV7-2 and TRBJ1-1; D not certain. The CDR3 contains 15 residues. Looked up from germline, CDR1 is SGHTA and CDR2 is FQGNSA. Trimming stripped 5 bases from V and 8 bases from J, with 21 bases between. The CDR3, as DNA: TGTGCCAGCAGCACCCCCGGGGTTCGCGGTATCGAAGCTTTCTTT. Translated: CASSTPGVRGIEAFF.

This rearrangement joins TRBV27 to TRBJ1-2, with D perhaps TRBD1 (5 bases). The length of the CDR3 is 13 residues. The V gene lost 3 bases and the J gene lost 2 bases, with 7 bases spanning the gap. Germline loops: CDR1 MNHEY, CDR2 SMNVEV (reference sequence). CDR3: CASSFDRNYGYTF. CDR3 bases: TGTGCCAGCAGTTTTGACAGAAACTATGGCTACACCTTC.

This clone was observed a handful of times. The chain's CDR3 is CASSRPGDSYEQYF. The CDR3 coding sequence is TGTGCCAGCAGCCGACCCGGGGACTCCTACGAGCAGTACTTC. The chain links TRBV6-5 to TRBJ2-7, with D perhaps matching TRBD2 (5 bases). V lost 6 bases, J lost 0 bases, and 12 bases lay in between. The CDR3 spans 14 residues. Germline CDR1 reads MNHEY; CDR2 reads SVGAGI.

This chain connects TRBV5-6 to TRBJ2-3, with TRBD2 matching over 10 bases. The J segment lost 2 bases and the V segment lost 0 bases, leaving 9 bases of the junction unmatched. Per germline, CDR1 SGHDT and CDR2 YYEEEE. The CDR3 contains 18 residues. The CDR3 DNA sequence: TGTGCCAGCAGCTTGGGTCGAGCGGGAGGGCATGTCACAGATACGCAGTATTTT. The encoded protein is CASSLGRAGGHVTDTQYF.

The chain has TRBV9 and TRBJ1-2; no reliable D call. Germline values: CDR1 SGDLS, CDR2 YYNGEE. V was trimmed by 0 bases and J by 2 bases, leaving 8 bases between them. The CDR3 is made up of 14 amino acids. DNA of the CDR3: TGTGCCAGCAGCGTAGGTGGGCCGAACTATGGCTACACCTTC. Translating gives CASSVGGPNYGYTF.

The chain uses TRBV15 and TRBJ1-3; D unresolved. This CDR3 region has 15 residues. V was trimmed by 2 bases and J by 0 bases, leaving 8 bases between them. CDR1 LNHNV and CDR2 YYDKDF come from the germline V gene (reference sequence). In DNA form, the CDR3 reads TGTGCCACCAGCAGACCGACTGACTCTGGAAACACCATATATTTT. Protein sequence: CATSRPTDSGNTIYF.

The chain joins TRBV29-1 to TRBJ2-3, with TRBD2 matching 11 bases. The CDR3 covers 14 residues. The V gene end was trimmed by 6 bases and the J gene end by 2 bases; junction bases not matched to a gene: 4. Germline V gene data show CDR1 as SQVTM and CDR2 as ANQGSEA. CDR3 loop: CSVGGLAATDTQYF. The DNA of the CDR3 is TGCAGCGTGGGGGGACTAGCGGCCACAGATACGCAGTATTTT.

The chain is built from TRBV27 and TRBJ2-7; weak D call: TRBD2 (5 bases). The CDR3 consists of 14 residues. Per germline, CDR1 MNHEY and CDR2 SMNVEV (reference sequence). Trimming shortened V by 5 bases and J by 1 base, and 12 bases separated the two germline ends. The CDR3 DNA sequence: TGTGCCAGCAGTCTAGCTCCAGCATCCTACGAGCAGTACTTC. As protein: CASSLAPASYEQYF.

This clone was seen a few times. The chain links TRBV7-2 to TRBJ2-7; TRBD2 might be the D (6 bases). The germline V and J ends were trimmed by 4 bases and 3 bases, with 10 bases remaining between them. Germline V gene lookup returns CDR1 SGHTA and CDR2 FQGNSA. The CDR3 length is 13 residues. The CDR3 here is CASSSGGSYEQYF. The CDR3, as DNA: TGTGCCAGCAGCTCCGGAGGGAGCTACGAGCAGTACTTC.

J is TRBJ2-1 and V is TRBV2; 11 positions match TRBD2. The CDR3 totals 15 residues. Per germline, CDR1 SNHLY and CDR2 FYNNEI. The trim removed 6 bases at V and 6 bases at J, leaving 7 bases unmatched. CDR3 bases: TGTGCCAGCAGGCTAGCGGGAGGCTCCGCCAATGAGCAGTTCTTC. The encoded protein is CASRLAGGSANEQFF.

The chain has TRBV9 and TRBJ1-1; TRBD1 matches 7 bases. The CDR3 is made up of 15 amino acids. The trim removed 3 bases at V and 0 bases at J, leaving 5 bases unmatched. From germline, CDR1 is SGDLS and CDR2 YYNGEE. CDR3 protein: CASSAGGQMNTEAFF. DNA of the CDR3: TGTGCCAGCAGCGCCGGGGGACAGATGAACACTGAAGCTTTCTTT.

This clone was recorded only once. V is TRBV19 and J is TRBJ2-1; 8 bases fit TRBD2. V lost 5 bases and J lost 2; bases outside the gene matches: 5. The germline V gene encodes CDR1 LNHDA and CDR2 SQIVND (reference sequence). The CDR3 has 15 amino acids. In DNA form, the CDR3 reads TGTGCCAGTAGTCTTGCGGGAGGCACCTACAATGAGCAGTTCTTC. This sequence encodes CASSLAGGTYNEQFF.

The J gene is TRBJ2-5, the V gene TRBV7-3, with D unresolved. Between the trimmed V and J ends, which lost 2 bases and 4 bases, there was a span of 8 bases. The CDR3 is made up of 13 amino acids. Per germline, CDR1 SGHTA and CDR2 FQGTGA. The CDR3 loop reads CASSLSSVETQYF. The CDR3, as DNA: TGTGCCAGCAGCTTATCGTCGGTAGAGACCCAGTACTTC. The variable domain in full, completed from reference TRBV7-3 and TRBJ2-5, reads GAGVSQTPSNKVTEKGKYVELRCDPISGHTALYWYRQSLGQGPEFLIYFQGTGAADDSGLPNDRFFAVRPEGSVSTLKIQRTERGDSAVYLCASSLSSVETQYFGPGTRLLVL.

V usage is TRBV10-3 and J usage is TRBJ1-1; 7 bases are shared with TRBD1. The CDR3 runs 15 residues. Germline CDR1 ENHRY, CDR2 SYGVKD. The V segment lost 5 bases and the J segment 4 bases; nucleotides outside the gene matches: 10. The CDR3 loop reads CAISPYGQVGTEAFF. The CDR3 DNA sequence: TGTGCCATCAGTCCCTACGGACAGGTGGGCACTGAAGCTTTCTTT.

This sequence joins TRBV11-3 and TRBJ2-3, with TRBD2 identical over 11 bases. The CDR3 totals 16 residues. The V gene end was trimmed by 6 bases and the J gene end by 6 bases; junction bases not matched to a gene: 11. Per germline, CDR1 SGHNT and CDR2 YENEEA. The CDR3 reads CASRSQLAGVGDTQYF. Here the CDR3 DNA reads TGTGCCAGCAGGAGTCAACTAGCGGGAGTTGGGGATACGCAGTATTTT. The entire variable domain, with the rest obtained from reference TRBV11-3 and TRBJ2-3, is as follows: EAGVVQSPRYKIIEKKQPVAFWCNPISGHNTLYWYLQNLGQGPELLIRYENEEAVDDSQLPKDRFSAERLKGVDSTLKIQPAELGDSAVYLCASRSQLAGVGDTQYFGPGTRLTVL.

The chain employs TRBV29-1 and TRBJ2-2; the D gene is possibly TRBD1 (5 bases). The ends were cut back, 7 bases at V and 1 base at J, with 10 bases in the middle. This CDR3 contains 13 residues. Germline V CDR1 and CDR2: SQVTM, ANQGSEA. The CDR3 loop is CSGETGNTGELFF. The DNA for the CDR3 is TGCAGCGGGGAAACAGGGAACACCGGGGAGCTGTTTTTT.

This clone was seen more than once but under ten times. The chain recombines TRBV6-6 with TRBJ2-3; TRBD2 matches at 11 bases. CDR3 length equals 15 residues. V trimming: 4 bases; J trimming: 5 bases; junction bases outside the gene matches: 5. Germline V gene sequence: CDR1 MNHNY, CDR2 SVGAGI (reference sequence). CDR3 sequence (DNA): TGTGCCAGCAGTTCTAGCGGGGGGTTCGGAGATACGCAGTATTTT. Translated: CASSSSGGFGDTQYF.

This sequence joins TRBV30 and TRBJ2-7; 12 bases line up with TRBD2. The CDR3 has 14 residues. Per germline, CDR1 GTSNPN and CDR2 SVGIG (reference sequence). Trimming removed 4 bases from V and 3 bases from J; junction bases left unmatched: 4. In DNA form, the CDR3 reads TGTGCCTGGACCCGACTAGCGGGGGTCTACGAGCAGTACTTC. Translating gives CAWTRLAGVYEQYF.

V usage is TRBV27 and J usage is TRBJ1-2; TRBD1 is a possible D gene (6 bases). This CDR3 has 13 residues. The V gene lost 6 bases and the J gene lost 2 bases, with 10 bases spanning the gap. Germline CDR1 reads MNHEY; CDR2 reads SMNVEV (reference sequence). CDR3 amino acids: CASRQGLNYGYTF. In DNA, the CDR3 is TGTGCCAGCAGGCAGGGGTTAAACTATGGCTACACCTTC.

The rearrangement joins TRBV28 to TRBJ2-5; 13 nucleotides agree with TRBD2. The length of the CDR3 is 16 residues. V lost 5 bases, J lost 5 bases, and 8 bases stayed unmatched. The germline V gene has CDR1 MDHEN and CDR2 SYDVKM. The CDR3 sequence: CASSIPGLAGIETQYF. The CDR3 nucleotides are TGTGCCAGCAGTATCCCGGGACTAGCGGGAATCGAGACCCAGTACTTC.

V is TRBV9 and J is TRBJ1-1, with 7 bases matching TRBD1. The CDR3 sequence is 15 residues long. V was clipped by 4 bases and J by 2 bases; unmatched bases: 8. The germline gives CDR1 SGDLS, CDR2 YYNGEE. CDR3 sequence reads: CASSPRGLRNTEAFF. The CDR3 DNA follows: TGTGCCAGCAGCCCCAGGGGGTTGCGCAACACTGAAGCTTTCTTT.

The CDR3 DNA reads as TGCGCCAGCAGCCAGAATAGCGGGTACCAAGAGACCCAGTACTTC. It yields the protein CASSQNSGYQETQYF. V and J are TRBV4-3 and TRBJ2-5, with 7 positions matching TRBD2. Germline assignment: CDR1 LGHNA and CDR2 YSLEER. The CDR3 loop spans 15 amino acids. The junction had 4 bases not matched to a gene; V was cut back by 3 bases and J by 0 bases.

The rearrangement links TRBV10-3 to TRBJ2-3; TRBD2 is a possible D gene (6 bases). CDR3 length equals 16 residues. Germline CDR1 and CDR2: ENHRY and SYGVKD. V was trimmed by 0 bases and J by 1 base, leaving 11 bases between them. The CDR3 DNA reads as TGTGCCATCAGTGAGTCGATGGCTAGCGGCACAGATACGCAGTATTTT. Translation: CAISESMASGTDTQYF.

V and J are TRBV7-8 and TRBJ2-1; 9 nucleotides align to TRBD1. V lost 5 bases to trimming and J lost 10 bases; unmatched junction nucleotides: 6. Germline CDR1 reads SGHVS; CDR2 reads FQNEAQ. This CDR3 spans 13 amino acids. The CDR3 loop is CASSADRGGEQFF. CDR3 DNA: TGTGCCAGCAGCGCAGACAGGGGGGGGGAGCAGTTCTTC. Looking up the rest from reference TRBV7-8 and TRBJ2-1 gives the full variable domain: GAGVSQSPRYKVAKRGQDVALRCDPISGHVSLFWYQQALGQGPEFLTYFQNEAQLDKSGLPSDRFFAERPEGSVSTLKIQRTQQEDSAVYLCASSADRGGEQFFGPGTRLTVL.

The genes are TRBV6-5 and TRBJ2-1; 12 bases are a match to TRBD2. Germline V gene sequence: CDR1 MNHEY, CDR2 SVGAGI. This CDR3 spans 14 amino acids. The V gene end was trimmed by 10 bases and the J gene end by 9 bases; junction bases not matched to a gene: 10. The CDR3 here is CATLPASGRVEQFF. CDR3 nucleotide sequence: TGTGCCACCCTGCCCGCTAGCGGGAGGGTTGAGCAGTTCTTC.